Each of the 8 T cell receptor beta chains below was sequenced from the same sample in a study of identical twins. Via MiXCR, TCRdb re-called the 5' RACE reads, giving one row per CDR3 protein. Here the sample spans 1.5 million to 2 million distinct CDR3 sequences, under 35% being singletons. The sequenced material came from cord blood. The receptors derive from a newborn girl in good health.

V and J are TRBV12-3 or TRBV12-4 and TRBJ2-5, with 7 bases identical to TRBD2. The CDR3 covers 15 residues. With 5 bases clipped from V and 5 bases from J, the junction kept 11 bases outside the gene matches. The CDR3 bases are TGTGCCAGCAGTCGCGCCTCTAGCGGTGGGGAGACCCAGTACTTC. As protein: CASSRASSGGETQYF.

In its sample, this clonotype was seen many times. The rearrangement joins TRBV6-1 to TRBJ2-7; 9 bases are a match to TRBD1. Per germline, CDR1 MNHNS and CDR2 SASEGT. The J segment lost 0 bases and the V segment lost 8 bases, leaving 2 bases of the junction unmatched. CDR3 length: 13 amino acids. The chain's CDR3 is CASGTGLSYEQYF. For the CDR3, the DNA is TGTGCCAGCGGGACAGGGCTCTCCTACGAGCAGTACTTC.

This clonotype turned up a few times. V usage is TRBV27 and J usage is TRBJ1-4; unclear D gene. Germline V gene lookup returns CDR1 MNHEY and CDR2 SMNVEV (reference sequence). The CDR3 contains 16 residues. Trimming left V 5 bases short and J 0 bases short, with 13 bases between. CDR3 residues: CASSLTPLATNEKLFF. For the CDR3, the DNA is TGTGCCAGCAGTCTCACCCCACTGGCAACTAATGAAAAACTGTTTTTT.

This clonotype was found a few times. This rearrangement joins TRBV7-9 to TRBJ1-4, with a weak D call TRBD1 (6 bases). From germline, CDR1 is SEHNR and CDR2 FQNEAQ (reference sequence). V dropped 6 bases and J dropped 7 bases, with 15 bases sitting between them. This CDR3 spans 14 amino acids. The CDR3: CASREQGSGEKLFF. CDR3 DNA: TGTGCCAGCAGGGAACAGGGTTCGGGTGAAAAACTGTTTTTT.

The chain carries TRBV30 and TRBJ2-3; 9 bases agree with TRBD2. V shed 3 bases and J 3 bases; nucleotides not matched to a gene: 4. Germline values: CDR1 GTSNPN, CDR2 SVGIG (reference sequence). The CDR3 is made up of 14 amino acids. CDR3 in amino acids: CAWRSSGTTDTQYF. CDR3 DNA sequence: TGTGCCTGGAGGTCTAGCGGGACGACAGATACGCAGTATTTT.

The chain has TRBV10-2 and TRBJ2-5, with D unclear. V was cut by 5 bases and J by 5 bases, with 12 bases left in between. Germline CDR1 and CDR2: WSHSY and SAAADI. This CDR3 comprises 13 residues. The CDR3 DNA follows: TGCGCCAGCAGTTTTTCTACCCGCGAGACCCAGTACTTC. This gives the protein CASSFSTRETQYF.

The genes are TRBV7-2 and TRBJ2-1; tentatively, D is TRBD2 (6 bases). CDR3 size: 14 residues. Trimming pared 5 bases from V and 8 bases from J, leaving 16 bases between. Germline CDR1 and CDR2: SGHTA and FQGNSA. The CDR3 nucleotides are TGTGCCAGCAGCCTGCGACTAGTTGGTGATGAGCAGTTCTTC. This codes for CASSLRLVGDEQFF.

The chain has TRBV12-5 and TRBJ2-1; tentatively, D is TRBD2 (6 bases). Trimming stripped 1 base from V and 10 bases from J, with 11 bases between. CDR1 LGHNT and CDR2 FRNRAP come from the germline V gene. The CDR3 loop spans 13 amino acids. In DNA form, the CDR3 reads TGTGCTAGTGGTTTGGGGGGACTCGCGGAGCAGTTCTTC. Amino acid sequence: CASGLGGLAEQFF. Together with reference TRBV12-5 and TRBJ2-1, the CDR3 gives the full variable domain: DARVTQTPRHKVTEMGQEVTMRCQPILGHNTVFWYRQTMMQGLELLAYFRNRAPLDDSGMPKDRFSAEMPDATLATLKIQPSEPRDSAVYFCASGLGGLAEQFFGPGTRLTVL.